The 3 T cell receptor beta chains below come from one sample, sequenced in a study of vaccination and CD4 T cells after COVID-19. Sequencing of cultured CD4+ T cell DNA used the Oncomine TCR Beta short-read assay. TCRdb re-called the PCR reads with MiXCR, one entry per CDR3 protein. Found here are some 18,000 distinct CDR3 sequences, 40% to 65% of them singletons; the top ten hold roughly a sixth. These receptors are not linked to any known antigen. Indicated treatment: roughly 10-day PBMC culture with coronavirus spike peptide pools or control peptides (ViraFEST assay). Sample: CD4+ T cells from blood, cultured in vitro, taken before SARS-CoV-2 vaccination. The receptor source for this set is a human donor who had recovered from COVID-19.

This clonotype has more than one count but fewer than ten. The CDR3 sequence is CASSYSGTGEAPLHF. The DNA of the CDR3 is TGTGCCAGCAGCTACTCGGGGACAGGGGAGGCACCCCTCCACTTT. This chain links TRBV7-8 with TRBJ1-6; 10 bases are a match to TRBD1. The CDR3 totals 15 residues. V trimming: 4 bases; J trimming: 11 bases; junction bases outside the gene matches: 8. Germline values: CDR1 SGHVS, CDR2 FQNEAQ.

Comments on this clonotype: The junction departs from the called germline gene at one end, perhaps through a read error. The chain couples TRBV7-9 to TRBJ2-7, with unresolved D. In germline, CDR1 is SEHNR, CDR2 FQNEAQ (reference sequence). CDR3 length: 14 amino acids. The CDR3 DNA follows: TGCGCCAGCAGCTTGATCCCAGGTTCCTACGAGCAGTACTTC. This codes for CASSLIPGSYEQYF.

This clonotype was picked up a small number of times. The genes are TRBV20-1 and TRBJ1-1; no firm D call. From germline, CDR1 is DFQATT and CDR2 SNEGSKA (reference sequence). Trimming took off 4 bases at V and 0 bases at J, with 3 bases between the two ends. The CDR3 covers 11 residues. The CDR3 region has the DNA TGCAGTGCTAAGGTGAACACTGAAGCTTTCTTT. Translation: CSAKVNTEAFF.